These 23 T cell receptor beta chains were sequenced from one sample in a study of spatial heterogeneity in lung cancer. General study findings and limits: Tracking of tumor mutation counts was seen in expanded intratumoral alpha and beta TCR counts.

Via MiXCR, TCRdb re-called the 5' RACE reads, giving one row per CDR3 protein. The table includes approximately 13,000 distinct CDR3 sequences, just over 5% detected once. Their specific antigens are unknown. Time point described: sample taken at primary tumor resection. The source was lung tumor tissue, collected at surgery. The receptors were gathered from a male donor with early-stage non-small cell lung cancer.

At least ten counts were recorded for this clonotype. This beta chain turned up in a library designed for alpha chains; as an off-target read, its abundance says little. The CDR3 spells CASSLGLSYGYTF. The CDR3 DNA reads as TGTGCCAGCAGCCTCGGTCTCTCCTATGGCTACACCTTC. V gene TRBV11-2 combines with J gene TRBJ1-2; no definite D call. V lost 5 bases and J 4 bases, leaving 11 bases between the germline ends. CDR1 and CDR2 (germline): SGHAT, FQNNGV. This CDR3 is 13 amino acids long.

This clonotype was picked up many times. A library made for alpha chains picked up this beta chain off target, so its size means little. The chain couples TRBV20-1 to TRBJ2-5, with TRBD2 identical over 8 bases. This CDR3 is 14 amino acids long. The germline gives CDR1 DFQATT, CDR2 SNEGSKA (reference sequence). Trimming cost V 2 bases and J 2 bases; bases outside gene matches: 4. CDR3 sequence (DNA): TGCAGTGCTAGAAACCCGGGGGGGCAAGAGACCCAGTACTTC. Encoded protein: CSARNPGGQETQYF.

This clonotype appeared a few times. Because this beta chain is a stray read in a library intended to capture alpha chains, its abundance should not be given much weight. This CDR3 is CASSSSGNRYTEAFF. For the CDR3, the DNA is TGTGCCAGCAGCAGCTCGGGAAACCGATACACTGAAGCTTTCTTT. The genes are TRBV7-2 and TRBJ1-1; D not certain. This CDR3 spans 15 amino acids. V lost 5 bases and J 3 bases, leaving 16 bases between the germline ends. Per germline, CDR1 SGHTA and CDR2 FQGNSA.

This clonotype was seen repeatedly, ten times or more. The library was designed around alpha chains, so this beta chain is a stray read whose abundance carries little weight. The chain carries TRBV7-2 and TRBJ2-5, with D unresolved. The germline gives CDR1 SGHTA, CDR2 FQGNSA. The CDR3 is made up of 14 amino acids. The V end lost 1 base, the J end lost 3 bases, and 9 bases lay between the germline ends. CDR3 sequence: CASSLETAEETQYF. DNA for the CDR3: TGTGCCAGCAGCTTAGAAACAGCCGAAGAGACCCAGTACTTC.

This clonotype has ten or more counts. This beta chain is a stray sequence in a library constructed for alpha chains; its clone size is not meaningful. V and J are TRBV6-5 and TRBJ2-3; 11 nucleotides agree with TRBD1. This CDR3 comprises 16 residues. Trimming took 6 bases from V and 3 from J; bases not matched to a gene: 8. Germline V gene sequence: CDR1 MNHEY, CDR2 SVGAGI. The CDR3 coding sequence is TGTGCCAGCAGCCCCCTGGGGACAGGGGGGACAGATACGCAGTATTTT. It translates to CASSPLGTGGTDTQYF.

As for this clonotype: This beta chain slipped into a library made for alpha chains as a stray read, so its size is not meaningful. This chain links TRBV15 with TRBJ2-1, with D hard to call. CDR1 and CDR2 from the germline V gene are LNHNV and YYDKDF (reference sequence). The CDR3 is 15 amino acids. V lost 0 bases, J lost 0 bases, and 6 bases lay in between. CDR3 in amino acids: CATSRDHHSYNEQFF. CDR3 nucleotides: TGTGCCACCAGCAGAGATCATCACTCCTACAATGAGCAGTTCTTC.

Sample share makes this clonotype medium-sized. This beta chain represents an off-target read in a library built for alpha chains; its size is of limited meaning. The genes are TRBV6-2 or TRBV6-3 and TRBJ2-2; D unclear. Germline V lookup: CDR1 MNHEY, CDR2 SVGEGT. With 10 bases removed from V and 4 bases from J, the gap between germline ends came to 13 bases. The CDR3 length is 13 residues. CDR3 sequence reads: CATRSSGTGELFF. The CDR3 DNA is TGTGCCACCCGGTCATCCGGCACCGGGGAGCTGTTTTTT.

This clonotype has a count of ten or more. With the library built for alpha chains, this beta chain is off target and its frequency is not meaningful. The chain combines TRBV20-1 with TRBJ2-2; D not resolved. V was pared by 0 bases and J by 3 bases, with 8 bases between. CDR3 length: 14 residues. The germline CDR1 and CDR2 sequences are DFQATT and SNEGSKA (reference sequence). CDR3: CSAREEAHTGELFF. The CDR3 DNA reads TGCAGTGCTAGAGAAGAAGCGCACACCGGGGAGCTGTTTTTT.

Many counts were recorded for this clonotype. Being off target in a library aimed at alpha chains, this beta chain has a size of little meaning. The chain couples TRBV20-1 to TRBJ2-7; TRBD1 matches 9 bases. CDR1 and CDR2 from the germline V gene are DFQATT and SNEGSKA (reference sequence). V lost 3 bases to trimming and J lost 0 bases; unmatched junction nucleotides: 12. The CDR3 totals 17 residues. CDR3 in amino acids: CSASWSGGTGNSYEQYF. DNA for the CDR3: TGCAGTGCTAGTTGGTCAGGTGGGACAGGGAACTCCTACGAGCAGTACTTC.

Many counts were recorded for this clonotype. Because the library targeted alpha chains, this beta chain is an off-target read whose size means little. The CDR3 loop is CASSLKEPMYNYGYTF. As DNA, the CDR3 is TGTGCCAGCAGCTTAAAGGAGCCTATGTATAACTATGGCTACACCTTC. The chain uses TRBV21-1 and TRBJ1-2. TRBV21-1 is reported as a pseudogene. The CDR3 extends over 16 amino acids.

This clonotype was picked up many times. This beta chain is off target for a library built for alpha chains, so its abundance means little. V gene TRBV3-1 combines with J gene TRBJ2-5; D gene ambiguous. CDR3 length: 15 amino acids. Germline V gene data show CDR1 as LGHDT and CDR2 as YNNKEL (reference sequence). V shed 1 base and J shed 2 bases, with 11 bases lying between them. CDR3 residues: CASSQGWRAQETQYF. The DNA for the CDR3 is TGTGCCAGCAGCCAAGGATGGCGCGCTCAAGAGACCCAGTACTTC.

A note on this clonotype: Because this beta chain is a stray read in a library intended to capture alpha chains, its abundance should not be given much weight. The chain is built from TRBV7-2 and TRBJ2-4, with a tentative D call TRBD1 (6 bases). V lost 5 bases and J 9 bases, leaving 23 bases between the germline ends. The CDR3 covers 16 residues. The V gene's germline CDR1 is SGHTA and CDR2 FQGNSA. The DNA of the CDR3 is TGTGCCAGCAGCCTTGAGCAGGGGACGGCCCAAGGCATTCAGTACTTC. Amino acids: CASSLEQGTAQGIQYF.

Notes on this clonotype: A library made for alpha chains picked up this beta chain off target, so its size means little. The V call is TRBV7-9, the J call TRBJ1-4; weak D call: TRBD1 (5 bases). Germline assignment: CDR1 SEHNR and CDR2 FQNEAQ (reference sequence). The CDR3 runs 15 residues. V was pared by 5 bases and J by 8 bases, with 18 bases between. CDR3 DNA: TGTGCCAGCAGCCTAGAGGGGTCCGACCGGGAAAAACTGTTTTTT. It encodes CASSLEGSDREKLFF.

Many counts were recorded for this clonotype. This beta chain came through as a stray read in a library set up for alpha chains, and its size says little. The chain combines TRBV20-1 with TRBJ2-3; TRBD2 matches at 13 bases. The length of the CDR3 is 15 residues. Germline loops: CDR1 DFQATT, CDR2 SNEGSKA (reference sequence). The J segment lost 3 bases and the V segment lost 4 bases, leaving 4 bases of the junction unmatched. CDR3 nucleotide sequence: TGCAGTGCTACCGGGACTAGCGGGGCAACAGATACGCAGTATTTT. Encoded protein: CSATGTSGATDTQYF.

Worth noting for this clonotype: For a library built for alpha chains, this beta chain is a stray read; little rests on its size. J is TRBJ1-5 and V is TRBV2, with 8 bases fitting TRBD1. The V segment lost 7 bases and the J segment 9 bases; nucleotides outside the gene matches: 8. The CDR3 contains 13 residues. Germline loops: CDR1 SNHLY, CDR2 FYNNEI. The CDR3 here is CASTWDRYRPQHF. Written as DNA, the CDR3 is TGTGCCAGCACTTGGGACAGGTATAGGCCCCAGCATTTT.

Many counts were recorded for this clonotype. This beta chain is a stray sequence in a library constructed for alpha chains; its clone size is not meaningful. This rearrangement joins TRBV20-1 to TRBJ2-7; 10 nucleotides match TRBD1. The junction had 4 bases not matched to a gene; V was cut back by 3 bases and J by 2 bases. Germline V gene lookup returns CDR1 DFQATT and CDR2 SNEGSKA (reference sequence). CDR3 size: 14 residues. CDR3 sequence (DNA): TGCAGTGCTAGGGGAGGGACAGGGGCCTACGAGCAGTACTTC. Residues: CSARGGTGAYEQYF.

The sample holds a few counts of this clonotype. This beta chain turned up in a library designed for alpha chains; as an off-target read, its abundance says little. The gene calls are TRBV12-3 or TRBV12-4 and TRBJ2-4; D call uncertain. Trimming left V 1 base short and J 8 bases short, with 9 bases between. This CDR3 contains 13 residues. The CDR3 here is CASSLEGWDIQYF. The DNA of the CDR3 is TGTGCCAGCAGTTTAGAGGGTTGGGACATTCAGTACTTC.

This clonotype was recorded many times. This beta chain was picked up by a library intended for alpha chains and is off target, so its count carries little meaning. The chain recombines TRBV5-1 with TRBJ2-3, with TRBD1 matching 7 bases. Trimming removed 4 bases from V and 2 bases from J; junction bases left unmatched: 16. The germline V gene has CDR1 SGHRS and CDR2 YFSETQ. The CDR3 has 18 amino acids. Written as DNA, the CDR3 is TGCGCCAGCAGCGTTATGGGGGACCCGGGACAGTACACAGATACGCAGTATTTT. Protein: CASSVMGDPGQYTDTQYF.

In this sample, this clonotype turned up many times. This beta chain is an off-target read within a library intended for alpha chains, so its frequency means little. This chain's CDR3 is CSVRQGSYEQYF. CDR3 in DNA: TGCAGCGTAAGACAGGGCTCCTACGAGCAGTACTTC. V and J are TRBV29-1 and TRBJ2-7, with 7 bases lining up with TRBD1. The V and J ends lost 6 bases and 0 bases, in that order; junction bases with no gene match: 2. CDR1 SQVTM and CDR2 ANQGSEA come from the germline V gene. This CDR3 has 12 residues.

This clonotype was found many times. This beta chain lies outside the target of a library built for alpha chains; its clone size means little. V gene TRBV7-9 combines with J gene TRBJ1-5; D unclear. Trimming stripped 1 base from V and 4 bases from J, with 11 bases between. Germline V gene sequence: CDR1 SEHNR, CDR2 FQNEAQ (reference sequence). This CDR3 is 15 amino acids long. As DNA, the CDR3 is TGTGCCAGCAGCTTAGGGACGGGATTTAATCAGCCCCAGCATTTT. Translation: CASSLGTGFNQPQHF.

This clonotype has a handful of counts. Since the library was made to target alpha chains, this beta chain is a stray read and its abundance is not meaningful. The gene calls are TRBV5-6 and TRBJ1-4; 8 bases are a match to TRBD1. This CDR3 has 14 amino acids. Germline-derived CDR1 and CDR2 are SGHDT and YYEEEE. Germline trimming cut 2 bases from V and 10 bases from J; bases unmatched to any gene: 7. CDR3: CASSFRGQSGKLFF. The CDR3 DNA is TGTGCCAGCAGCTTCAGGGGGCAAAGCGGAAAACTGTTTTTT.

This clonotype was recorded at least ten times. This beta chain turned up in a library designed for alpha chains; as an off-target read, its abundance says little. The chain employs TRBV6-6 and TRBJ2-7; D perhaps matches TRBD1 (5 bases). CDR1 and CDR2 (germline): MNHNY, SVGAGI (reference sequence). V dropped 2 bases and J dropped 1 base, with 6 bases sitting between them. The CDR3 totals 13 residues. The CDR3 is CASSYRGSYEQYF. CDR3 in DNA: TGTGCCAGCAGTTACAGGGGATCCTACGAGCAGTACTTC.

For this clonotype: This beta chain turned up in a library designed for alpha chains; as an off-target read, its abundance says little. The gene calls are TRBV7-2 and TRBJ2-5; TRBD1 aligns across 7 bases. V shed 4 bases, J shed 0 bases, and the junction held 2 bases outside the gene matches. This CDR3 has 14 residues. The germline gives CDR1 SGHTA, CDR2 FQGNSA. For the CDR3, the DNA is TGTGCCAGCAGCTCGGGACAGTACCAAGAGACCCAGTACTTC. The encoded protein is CASSSGQYQETQYF.